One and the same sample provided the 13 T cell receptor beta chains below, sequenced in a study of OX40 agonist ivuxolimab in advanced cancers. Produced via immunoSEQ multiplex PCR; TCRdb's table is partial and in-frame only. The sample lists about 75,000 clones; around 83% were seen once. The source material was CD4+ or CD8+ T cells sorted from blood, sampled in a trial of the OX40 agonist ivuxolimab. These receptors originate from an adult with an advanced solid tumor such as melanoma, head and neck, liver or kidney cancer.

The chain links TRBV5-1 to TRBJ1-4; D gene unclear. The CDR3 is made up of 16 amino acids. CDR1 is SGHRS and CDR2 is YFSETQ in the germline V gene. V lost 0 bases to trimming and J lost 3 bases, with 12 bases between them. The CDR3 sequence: CASSLADRRANEKLFF. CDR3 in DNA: TGCGCCAGCAGCTTGGCCGATAGGAGAGCTAATGAAAAACTGTTTTTT.

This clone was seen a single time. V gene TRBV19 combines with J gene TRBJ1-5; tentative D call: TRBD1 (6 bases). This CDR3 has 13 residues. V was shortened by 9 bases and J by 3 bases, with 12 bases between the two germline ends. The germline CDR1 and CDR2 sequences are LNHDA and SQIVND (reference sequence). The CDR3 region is CASTRDNNQPQHF. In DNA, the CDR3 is TGTGCCAGCACCAGGGACAACAATCAGCCCCAGCATTTT.

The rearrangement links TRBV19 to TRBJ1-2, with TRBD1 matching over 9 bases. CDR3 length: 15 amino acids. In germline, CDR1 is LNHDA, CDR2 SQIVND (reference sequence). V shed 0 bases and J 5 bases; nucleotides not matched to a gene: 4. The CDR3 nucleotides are TGTGCCAGTAGTATAGATCACGACAGGGGGTATGGCTACACCTTC. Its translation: CASSIDHDRGYGYTF.

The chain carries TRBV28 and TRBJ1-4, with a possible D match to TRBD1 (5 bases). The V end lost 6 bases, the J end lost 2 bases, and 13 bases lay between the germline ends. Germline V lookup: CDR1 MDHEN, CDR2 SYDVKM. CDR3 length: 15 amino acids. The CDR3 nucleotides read TGTGCCAGCAGAACGCCGGGACCCACTAATGAAAAACTGTTTTTT. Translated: CASRTPGPTNEKLFF. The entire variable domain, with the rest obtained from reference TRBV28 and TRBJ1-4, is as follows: DVKVTQSSRYLVKRTGEKVFLECVQDMDHENMFWYRQDPGLGLRLIYFSYDVKMKEKGDIPEGYSVSREKKERFSLILESASTNQTSMYLCASRTPGPTNEKLFFGSGTQLSVL.

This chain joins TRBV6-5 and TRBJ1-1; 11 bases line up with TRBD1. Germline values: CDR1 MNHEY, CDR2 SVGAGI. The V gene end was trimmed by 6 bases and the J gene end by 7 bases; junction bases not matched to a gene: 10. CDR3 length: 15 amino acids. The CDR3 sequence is CASRSPSDRGREAFF. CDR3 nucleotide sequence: TGTGCCAGCAGGTCTCCCTCGGACAGGGGGCGTGAAGCTTTCTTT.

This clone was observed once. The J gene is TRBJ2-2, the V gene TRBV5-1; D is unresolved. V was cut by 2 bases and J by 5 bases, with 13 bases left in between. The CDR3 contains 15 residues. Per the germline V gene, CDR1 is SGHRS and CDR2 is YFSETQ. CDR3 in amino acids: CASSLRPVGTGELFF. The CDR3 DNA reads TGCGCCAGCAGCTTAAGACCGGTTGGTACCGGGGAGCTGTTTTTT.

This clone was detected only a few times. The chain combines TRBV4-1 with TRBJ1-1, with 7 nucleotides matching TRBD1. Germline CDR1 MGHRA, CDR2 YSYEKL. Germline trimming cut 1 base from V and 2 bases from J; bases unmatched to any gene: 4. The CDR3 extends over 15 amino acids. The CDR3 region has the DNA TGCGCCAGCAGCCAAGCCGGACAGGTTAACACTGAAGCTTTCTTT. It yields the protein CASSQAGQVNTEAFF.

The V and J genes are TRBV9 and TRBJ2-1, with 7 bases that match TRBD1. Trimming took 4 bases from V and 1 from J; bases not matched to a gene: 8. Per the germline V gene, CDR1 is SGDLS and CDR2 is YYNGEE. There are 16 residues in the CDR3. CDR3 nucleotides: TGTGCCAGCAGCAAACAGACAGGGCGGTCCTACAATGAGCAGTTCTTC. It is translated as CASSKQTGRSYNEQFF.

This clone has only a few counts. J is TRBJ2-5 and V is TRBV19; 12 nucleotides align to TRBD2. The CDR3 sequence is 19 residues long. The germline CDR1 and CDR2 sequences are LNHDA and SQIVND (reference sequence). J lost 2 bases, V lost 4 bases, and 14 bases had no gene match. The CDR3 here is CASSKKVTSGGFLQETQYF. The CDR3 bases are TGTGCCAGTAGTAAGAAGGTTACTAGCGGGGGGTTCCTTCAAGAGACCCAGTACTTC. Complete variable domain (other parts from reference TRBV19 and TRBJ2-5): DGGITQSPKYLFRKEGQNVTLSCEQNLNHDAMYWYRQDPGQGLRLIYYSQIVNDFQKGDIAEGYSVSREKKESFPLTVTSAQKNPTAFYLCASSKKVTSGGFLQETQYFGPGTRLLVL.

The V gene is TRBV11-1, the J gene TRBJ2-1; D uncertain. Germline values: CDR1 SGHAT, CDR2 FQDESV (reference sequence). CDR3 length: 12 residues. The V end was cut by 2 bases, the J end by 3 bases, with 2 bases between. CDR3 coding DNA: TGTGCCAGCAGCTTACTCTACAATGAGCAGTTCTTC. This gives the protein CASSLLYNEQFF.

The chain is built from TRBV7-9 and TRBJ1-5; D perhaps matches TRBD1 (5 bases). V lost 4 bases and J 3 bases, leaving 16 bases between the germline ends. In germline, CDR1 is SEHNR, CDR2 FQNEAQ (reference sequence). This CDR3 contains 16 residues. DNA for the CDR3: TGTGCCAGCAGCTCCACACCGGGACTGCACAATCAGCCCCAGCATTTT. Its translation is CASSSTPGLHNQPQHF.

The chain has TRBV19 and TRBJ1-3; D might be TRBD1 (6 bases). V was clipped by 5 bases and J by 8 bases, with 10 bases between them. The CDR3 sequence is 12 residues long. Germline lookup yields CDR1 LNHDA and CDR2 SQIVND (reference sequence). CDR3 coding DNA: TGTGCCAGTAGTGTACAGGGAGACACCATATATTTT. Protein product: CASSVQGDTIYF. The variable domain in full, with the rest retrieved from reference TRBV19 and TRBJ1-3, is DGGITQSPKYLFRKEGQNVTLSCEQNLNHDAMYWYRQDPGQGLRLIYYSQIVNDFQKGDIAEGYSVSREKKESFPLTVTSAQKNPTAFYLCASSVQGDTIYFGEGSWLTVV.

CDR3 in amino acids: CASILDYTYNEQFF. DNA for the CDR3: TGTGCCAGCATCCTCGACTATACTTACAATGAGCAGTTCTTC. This chain connects TRBV28 to TRBJ2-1; D perhaps matches TRBD2 (5 bases). Looked up from germline, CDR1 is MDHEN and CDR2 is SYDVKM. The CDR3 spans 14 residues. V was cut by 7 bases and J by 4 bases, with 14 bases left in between.